This is a list of T cell receptor beta chains from one sample in a study of blood T cell repertoires in COVID-19. The protocol was immunoSEQ multiplex PCR, while the TCRdb copy is restricted to in-frame clones and leaves out a portion. Among about 97,000 clones listed, approximately 86% were seen once. Input material: peripheral blood. These receptors were taken from a man aged 45-60 years with active or convalescent COVID-19. Each CDR3 is given with its conserved first and last residue. A D gene is named only where the DNA matches it firmly. Rows may omit the clone size; those that give it use once, few, many or a size class.

clone size	V gene	J gene	D gene	CDR3 protein	CDR3 DNA
-	TRBV5-6	TRBJ2-5	-	CASSLAGTQYF	TGTGCCAGCAGCTTGGCGGGAACCCAGTACTTC
-	TRBV7-9	TRBJ1-1	-	CASSLVGVTEAFF	TGTGCCAGCAGCTTAGTAGGGGTTACTGAAGCTTTCTTT
-	TRBV11-2	TRBJ2-5	TRBD2	CASSLGLAEQETQYF	TGTGCCAGCAGCTTAGGACTAGCGGAACAAGAGACCCAGTACTTC
-	TRBV7-9	TRBJ2-1	TRBD2	CASSLSGAYNEQFF	TGTGCCAGCAGCTTAAGCGGGGCTTACAATGAGCAGTTCTTC
-	TRBV3-1/TRBV3-2	TRBJ2-1	-	CASSRGHRYYNEQFF	TGTGCCAGCAGCCGGGGACATCGATATTACAATGAGCAGTTCTTC
once	TRBV3-1/TRBV3-2	TRBJ1-2	TRBD1	CASSPGTEGYGYTF	TGTGCCAGCAGCCCCGGGACAGAAGGCTATGGCTACACCTTC
-	TRBV28	TRBJ1-1	TRBD1	CASSSIRGRGTEAFF	TGTGCCAGCAGTTCCATCAGGGGGCGCGGAACTGAAGCTTTCTTT
-	TRBV30	TRBJ2-3	-	CAWSLAVTDTQYF	TGTGCCTGGAGTTTAGCGGTTACAGATACGCAGTATTTT
-	TRBV29-1	TRBJ1-3	-	CSVRRTVGNTIYF	TGCAGCGTTCGAAGGACAGTTGGAAACACCATATATTTT
-	TRBV16	TRBJ2-3	-	CASSPLVTDTQYF	TGTGCCAGCAGCCCTCTCGTCACAGATACGCAGTATTTT
-	TRBV30	TRBJ2-4	-	CAWSAHGVKNIQYF	TGTGCCTGGAGTGCCCACGGGGTCAAAAACATTCAGTACTTC
-	TRBV7-2	TRBJ2-5	TRBD2	CASTVTSGAWGETQYF	TGTGCCAGCACCGTCACTAGCGGGGCCTGGGGAGAGACCCAGTACTTC
few	TRBV7-9	TRBJ2-7	TRBD2	CASSAARGSPRSSYEQYF	TGTGCCAGCAGCGCCGCGCGGGGGTCCCCTAGGAGCTCCTACGAGCAGTACTTC
-	TRBV7-2	TRBJ2-2	-	CASSQNQGSTGELFF	TGTGCCAGCAGCCAAAATCAGGGGAGCACCGGGGAGTTGTTTTTT
-	TRBV7-9	TRBJ2-5	TRBD2	CASSFSLAGGWETQYF	TGTGCCAGCAGCTTCTCGTTAGCGGGGGGCTGGGAGACCCAGTACTTC
-	TRBV28	TRBJ1-2	TRBD1	CASSPPGGGYTF	TGTGCCAGCAGCCCCCCAGGGGGTGGCTACACCTTC
-	TRBV6-5	TRBJ1-2	TRBD1	CASTERQGNYGYTF	TGTGCCAGCACCGAAAGACAGGGGAACTATGGCTACACCTTC
-	TRBV24-1	TRBJ1-5	-	CATSDPGLPQHF	TGTGCCACCAGTGATCCCGGGTTGCCCCAGCATTTT
-	TRBV28	TRBJ1-1	TRBD1	CASTSTGAKAFF	TGTGCCAGCACCTCGACAGGGGCTAAAGCTTTCTTT
once	TRBV28	TRBJ1-2	-	CASRGGAYGYTF	TGTGCCAGCAGGGGGGGGGCCTATGGCTACACCTTC
-	TRBV6-2/TRBV6-3	TRBJ1-4	TRBD1	CASSRTPSDRVGEKLFF	TGTGCCAGCAGCCGCACCCCCTCGGACAGGGTAGGAGAAAAACTGTTTTTT
once	TRBV4-1	TRBJ2-4	TRBD2	CASSQDRAGRDIQYF	TGCGCCAGCAGCCAAGATCGGGCAGGGAGGGACATTCAGTACTTC
-	TRBV20-1	TRBJ2-5	-	CSASPVPETQYF	TGCAGTGCTAGTCCCGTCCCAGAGACCCAGTACTTC
-	TRBV27	TRBJ1-5	-	CASSHLLREVYDQPQHF	TGTGCCAGCAGTCACCTCCTGAGGGAGGTCTACGATCAGCCCCAGCATTTT
-	TRBV20-1	TRBJ1-1	-	CRGANTEAFF	TGCAGGGGCGCGAACACTGAAGCTTTCTTT
once	TRBV1	TRBJ2-1	-	CTRLNRGLAAWCNEQFF	TGCACCAGGCTTAACCGGGGACTAGCGGCATGGTGCAATGAGCAGTTCTTC
-	TRBV11-2	TRBJ1-1	-	CASSLDRGVNSEAFF	TGTGCCAGCAGCTTAGACAGGGGAGTAAATAGTGAAGCTTTCTTT